This T cell receptor (beta chain) emerged from a study of identical twins. A universal primer site was incorporated via template switching, and the cDNA contained unique molecular identifiers. One entry per CDR3 protein, called by TCRdb with MiXCR from the 5' RACE reads. The sample carries about 520,000 distinct CDR3 sequences, about 20% recorded once. V was cut by 1 base and J by 2 bases, with 9 bases left in between. CDR3 length: 14 amino acids. Looked up from germline, CDR1 is LGHNA and CDR2 is YSLEER. This clonotype has only a few counts. The same sample was also studied in work on T cells expressing NK-cell markers.

This TCR was sampled from a woman under 30 in good health. Source material: CD4+ T cells sorted from blood. The V call is TRBV4-3, the J call TRBJ2-7; D is ambiguous. The CDR3 region is CASSQVGGTYEQYF. CDR3 bases: TGCGCCAGCAGCCAAGTCGGTGGAACCTACGAGCAGTACTTC.